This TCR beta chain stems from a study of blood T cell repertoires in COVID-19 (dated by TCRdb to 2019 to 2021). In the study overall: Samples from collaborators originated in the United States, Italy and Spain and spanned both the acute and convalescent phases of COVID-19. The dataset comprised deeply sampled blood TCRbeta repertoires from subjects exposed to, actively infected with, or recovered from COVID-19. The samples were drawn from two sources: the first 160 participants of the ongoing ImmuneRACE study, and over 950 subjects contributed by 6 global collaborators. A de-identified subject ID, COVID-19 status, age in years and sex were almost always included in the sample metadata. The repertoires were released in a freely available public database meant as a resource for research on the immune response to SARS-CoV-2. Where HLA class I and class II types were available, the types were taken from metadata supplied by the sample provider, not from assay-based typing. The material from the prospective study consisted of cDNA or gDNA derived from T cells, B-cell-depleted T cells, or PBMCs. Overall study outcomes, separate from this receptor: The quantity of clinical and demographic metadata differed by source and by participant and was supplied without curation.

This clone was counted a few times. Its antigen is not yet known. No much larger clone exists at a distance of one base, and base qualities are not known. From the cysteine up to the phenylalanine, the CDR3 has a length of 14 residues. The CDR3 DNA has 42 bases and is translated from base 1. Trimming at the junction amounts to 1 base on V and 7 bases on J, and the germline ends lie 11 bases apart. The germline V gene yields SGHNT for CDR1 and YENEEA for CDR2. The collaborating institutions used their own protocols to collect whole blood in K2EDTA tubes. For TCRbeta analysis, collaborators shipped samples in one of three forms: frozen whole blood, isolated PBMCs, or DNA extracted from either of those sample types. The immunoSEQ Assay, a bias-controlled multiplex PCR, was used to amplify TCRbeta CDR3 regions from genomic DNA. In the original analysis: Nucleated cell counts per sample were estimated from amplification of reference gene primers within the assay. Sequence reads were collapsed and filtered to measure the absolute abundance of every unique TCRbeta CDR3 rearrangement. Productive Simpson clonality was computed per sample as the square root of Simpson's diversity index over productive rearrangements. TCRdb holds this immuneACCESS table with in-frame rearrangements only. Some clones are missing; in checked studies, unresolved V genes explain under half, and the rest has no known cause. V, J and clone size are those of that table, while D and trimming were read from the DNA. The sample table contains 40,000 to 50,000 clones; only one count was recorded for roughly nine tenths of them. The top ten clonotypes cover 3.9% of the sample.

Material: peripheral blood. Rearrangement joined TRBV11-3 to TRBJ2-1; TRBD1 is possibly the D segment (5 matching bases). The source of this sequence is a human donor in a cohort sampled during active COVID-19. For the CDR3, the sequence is CASSLARARNEQFF. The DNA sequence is TGTGCCAGCAGCTTAGCCAGGGCTCGTAATGAGCAGTTCTTC.